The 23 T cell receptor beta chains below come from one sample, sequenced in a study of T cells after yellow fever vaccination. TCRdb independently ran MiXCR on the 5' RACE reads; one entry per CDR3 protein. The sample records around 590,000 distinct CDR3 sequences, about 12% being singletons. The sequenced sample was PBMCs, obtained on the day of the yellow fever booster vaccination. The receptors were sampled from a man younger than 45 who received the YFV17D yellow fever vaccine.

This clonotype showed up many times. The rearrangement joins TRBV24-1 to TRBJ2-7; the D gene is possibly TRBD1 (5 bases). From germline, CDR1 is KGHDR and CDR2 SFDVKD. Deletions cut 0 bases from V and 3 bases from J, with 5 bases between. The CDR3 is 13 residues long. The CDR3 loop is CATSDLQGYEQYF. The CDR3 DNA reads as TGTGCCACCAGTGATTTGCAGGGCTACGAGCAGTACTTC.

The chain's CDR3 is CASSFGLANEQFF. Written as DNA, the CDR3 is TGTGCCAGCAGCTTCGGACTAGCCAATGAGCAGTTCTTC. This chain links TRBV5-5 with TRBJ2-1; the match to TRBD2 covers 8 bases. The length of the CDR3 is 13 residues. Germline CDR1 reads SGHKS; CDR2 reads YYEKEE (reference sequence). The trim removed 2 bases at V and 6 bases at J, leaving 1 base unmatched.

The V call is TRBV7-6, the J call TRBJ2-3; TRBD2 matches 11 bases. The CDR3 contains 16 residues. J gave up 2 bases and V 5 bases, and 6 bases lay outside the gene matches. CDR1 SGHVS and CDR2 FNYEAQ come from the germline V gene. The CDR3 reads CASSPQTSGTTDTQYF. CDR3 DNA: TGTGCCAGCAGCCCACAGACTAGCGGGACCACAGATACGCAGTATTTT. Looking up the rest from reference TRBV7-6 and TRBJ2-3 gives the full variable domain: GAGVSQSPRYKVTKRGQDVALRCDPISGHVSLYWYRQALGQGPEFLTYFNYEAQQDKSGLPNDRFSAERPEGSISTLTIQRTEQRDSAMYRCASSPQTSGTTDTQYFGPGTRLTVL.

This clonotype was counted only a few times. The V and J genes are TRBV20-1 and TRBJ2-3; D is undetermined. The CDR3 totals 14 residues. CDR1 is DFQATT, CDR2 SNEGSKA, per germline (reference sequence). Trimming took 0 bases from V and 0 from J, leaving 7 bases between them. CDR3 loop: CSAREYPSTDTQYF. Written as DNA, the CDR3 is TGCAGTGCTAGAGAATACCCTAGCACAGATACGCAGTATTTT.

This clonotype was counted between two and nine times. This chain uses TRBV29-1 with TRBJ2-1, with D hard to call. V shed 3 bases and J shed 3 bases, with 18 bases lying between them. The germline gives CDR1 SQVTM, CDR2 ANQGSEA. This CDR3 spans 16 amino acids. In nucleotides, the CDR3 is TGCAGCGTTGATCCCCCCCAGGATCTGGTCTACAATGAGCAGTTCTTC. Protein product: CSVDPPQDLVYNEQFF.

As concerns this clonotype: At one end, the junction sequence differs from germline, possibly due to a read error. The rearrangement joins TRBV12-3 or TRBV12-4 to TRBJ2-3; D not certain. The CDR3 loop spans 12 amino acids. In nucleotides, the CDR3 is TGTGACAGCAGTTTAGGAAGTGTGGGGCAGTATTTT. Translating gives CDSSLGSVGQYF.

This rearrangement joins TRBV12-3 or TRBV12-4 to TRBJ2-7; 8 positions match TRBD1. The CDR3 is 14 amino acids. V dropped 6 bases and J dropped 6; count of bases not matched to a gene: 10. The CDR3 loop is CASSLRQGASEQYF. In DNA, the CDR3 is TGTGCCAGCAGCCTACGGCAGGGGGCGTCCGAGCAGTACTTC.

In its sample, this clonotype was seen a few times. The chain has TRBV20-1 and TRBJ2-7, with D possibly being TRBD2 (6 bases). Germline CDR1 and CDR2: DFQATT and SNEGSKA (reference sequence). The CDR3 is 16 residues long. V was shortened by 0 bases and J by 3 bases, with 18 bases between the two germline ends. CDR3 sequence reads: CSARDPGRGAGYEQYF. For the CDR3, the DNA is TGCAGTGCTAGAGATCCCGGAAGGGGAGCGGGCTACGAGCAGTACTTC.

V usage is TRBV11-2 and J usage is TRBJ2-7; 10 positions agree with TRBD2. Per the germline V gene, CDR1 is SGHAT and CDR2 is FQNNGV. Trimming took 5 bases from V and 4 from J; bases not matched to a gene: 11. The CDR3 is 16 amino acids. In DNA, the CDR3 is TGTGCCAGCAGCCCACTCGGCGTAGCGGGAGGTTACGAGCAGTACTTC. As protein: CASSPLGVAGGYEQYF.

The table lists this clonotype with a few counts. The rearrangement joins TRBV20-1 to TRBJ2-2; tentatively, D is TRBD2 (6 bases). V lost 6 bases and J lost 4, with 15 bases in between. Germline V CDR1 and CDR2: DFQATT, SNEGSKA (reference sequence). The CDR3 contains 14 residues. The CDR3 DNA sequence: TGCAGTGCCCGCCGGCTAGCGACCACCGGGGAGCTGTTTTTT. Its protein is CSARRLATTGELFF.

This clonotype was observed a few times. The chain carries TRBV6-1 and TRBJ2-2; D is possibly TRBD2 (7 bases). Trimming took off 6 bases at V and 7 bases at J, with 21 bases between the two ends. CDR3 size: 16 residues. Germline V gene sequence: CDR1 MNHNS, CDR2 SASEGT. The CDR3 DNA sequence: TGTGCCAGCAGCCGCCAGGAGGGGAGGGGGGTCGGGGAGCTGTTTTTT. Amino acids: CASSRQEGRGVGELFF.

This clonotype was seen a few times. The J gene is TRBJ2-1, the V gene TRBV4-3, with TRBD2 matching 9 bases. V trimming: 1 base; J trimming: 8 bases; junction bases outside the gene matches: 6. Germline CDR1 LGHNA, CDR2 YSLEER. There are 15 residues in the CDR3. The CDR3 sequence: CASSQVGSGSDEQFF. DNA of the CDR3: TGCGCCAGCAGCCAAGTAGGTAGCGGGAGCGATGAGCAGTTCTTC.

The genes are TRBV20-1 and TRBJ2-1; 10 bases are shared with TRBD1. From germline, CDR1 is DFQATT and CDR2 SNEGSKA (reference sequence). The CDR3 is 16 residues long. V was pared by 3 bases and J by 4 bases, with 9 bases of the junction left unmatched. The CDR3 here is CSASPPGQGVYNEQFF. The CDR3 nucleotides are TGCAGTGCTAGTCCCCCTGGACAGGGGGTTTACAATGAGCAGTTCTTC.

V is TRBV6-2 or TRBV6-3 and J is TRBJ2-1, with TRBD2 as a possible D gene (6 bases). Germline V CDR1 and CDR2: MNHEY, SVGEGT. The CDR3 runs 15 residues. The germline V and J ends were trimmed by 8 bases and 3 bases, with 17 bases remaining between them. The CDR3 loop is CASLRTTGVYNEQFF. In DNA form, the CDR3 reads TGTGCCAGCCTCCGGACTACCGGTGTCTACAATGAGCAGTTCTTC.

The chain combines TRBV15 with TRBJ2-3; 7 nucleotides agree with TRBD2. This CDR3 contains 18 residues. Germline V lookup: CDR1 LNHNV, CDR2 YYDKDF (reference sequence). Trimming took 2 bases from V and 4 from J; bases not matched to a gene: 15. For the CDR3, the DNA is TGTGCCACCAGCAGACACCCCCCGGTGGCGGGAGTGTCAGATACGCAGTATTTT. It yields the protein CATSRHPPVAGVSDTQYF.

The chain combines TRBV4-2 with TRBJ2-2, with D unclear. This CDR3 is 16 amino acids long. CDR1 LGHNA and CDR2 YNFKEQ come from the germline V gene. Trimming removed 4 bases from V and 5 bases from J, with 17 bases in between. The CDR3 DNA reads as TGTGCCAGCAGCCCAATTGATAAGAAGGAAACCGGGGAGCTGTTTTTT. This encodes CASSPIDKKETGELFF.

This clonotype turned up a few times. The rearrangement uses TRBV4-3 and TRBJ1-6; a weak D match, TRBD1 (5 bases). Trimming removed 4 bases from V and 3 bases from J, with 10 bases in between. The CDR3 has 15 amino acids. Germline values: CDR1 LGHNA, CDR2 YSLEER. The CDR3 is CASSPGLDYNSPLHF. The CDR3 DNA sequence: TGCGCCAGCAGCCCGGGACTGGACTATAATTCACCCCTCCACTTT.

CDR3 region: CASSHAEGTGESYEQYF. DNA for the CDR3: TGCGCCAGCAGCCACGCAGAGGGCACAGGGGAATCCTACGAGCAGTACTTC. The chain has TRBV4-3 and TRBJ2-7; TRBD1 matches 7 bases. This CDR3 spans 17 amino acids. The V segment lost 3 bases and the J segment 1 base; nucleotides outside the gene matches: 12. Germline V gene sequence: CDR1 LGHNA, CDR2 YSLEER.

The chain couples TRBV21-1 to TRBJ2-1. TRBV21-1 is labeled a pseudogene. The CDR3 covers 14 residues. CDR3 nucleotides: TGTGCCAGCAGCAAAGCACGGTATAACGATGAGCAGTTCTTC. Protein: CASSKARYNDEQFF.

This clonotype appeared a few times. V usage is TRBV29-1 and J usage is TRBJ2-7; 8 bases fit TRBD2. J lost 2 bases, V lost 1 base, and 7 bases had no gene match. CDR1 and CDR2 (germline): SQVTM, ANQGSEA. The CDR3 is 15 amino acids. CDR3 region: CSVEGLGRDTYEQYF. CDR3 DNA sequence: TGCAGCGTTGAAGGTCTCGGGAGGGACACCTACGAGCAGTACTTC.

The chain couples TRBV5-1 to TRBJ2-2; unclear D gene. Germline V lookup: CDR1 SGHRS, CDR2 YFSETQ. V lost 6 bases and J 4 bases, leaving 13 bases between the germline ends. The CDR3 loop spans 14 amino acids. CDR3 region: CASTSTAGTGELFF. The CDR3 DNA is TGCGCCAGCACCTCGACGGCAGGCACCGGGGAGCTGTTTTTT.

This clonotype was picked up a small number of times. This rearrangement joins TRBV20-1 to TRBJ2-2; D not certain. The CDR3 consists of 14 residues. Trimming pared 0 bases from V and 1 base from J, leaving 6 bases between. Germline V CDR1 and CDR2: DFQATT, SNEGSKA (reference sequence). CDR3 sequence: CSAREGGNTGELFF. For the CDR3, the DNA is TGCAGTGCTAGAGAGGGCGGGAACACCGGGGAGCTGTTTTTT.

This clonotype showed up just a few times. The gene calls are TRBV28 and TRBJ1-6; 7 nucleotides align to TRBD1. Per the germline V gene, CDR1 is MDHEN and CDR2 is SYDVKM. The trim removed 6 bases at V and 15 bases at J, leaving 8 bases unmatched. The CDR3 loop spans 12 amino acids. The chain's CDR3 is CASRLTGRILHF. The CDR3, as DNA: TGTGCCAGCAGATTGACAGGGAGGATCCTCCACTTT.